This T cell receptor beta chain was found in a study of metastatic and nonmetastatic thyroid tumors. In this sample, this clone is medium-sized. Ahead of thyroid surgery, no patient had received treatment of any kind. Authors' processing steps: Construction of a distant-metastasis classifier for papillary thyroid cancer relied on CDR3 differences across clinicopathological groups. TCRdb re-analyzed the PCR reads using MiXCR. Clone size and V and J calls follow TCRdb, not the original study. The sample shows tens of thousands of clones, roughly 18% of them seen only once. This receptor was identified in a female donor with papillary thyroid cancer or a benign thyroid nodule (not recorded which). Some clones in this sample may be carry-over from other donors' samples. What was sequenced was blood.

CDR3: CASSPPGLDTGELFF. CDR3 sequence (DNA): TGTGCCAGCAGTCCCCCGGGACTAGATACCGGGGAGCTGTTTTTT. This rearrangement joins TRBV6-1 to TRBJ2-2; 8 bases align to TRBD2. The CDR3 runs 15 residues. Germline CDR1 reads MNHNS; CDR2 reads SASEGT. V shed 5 bases, J shed 5 bases, and the junction held 7 bases outside the gene matches.